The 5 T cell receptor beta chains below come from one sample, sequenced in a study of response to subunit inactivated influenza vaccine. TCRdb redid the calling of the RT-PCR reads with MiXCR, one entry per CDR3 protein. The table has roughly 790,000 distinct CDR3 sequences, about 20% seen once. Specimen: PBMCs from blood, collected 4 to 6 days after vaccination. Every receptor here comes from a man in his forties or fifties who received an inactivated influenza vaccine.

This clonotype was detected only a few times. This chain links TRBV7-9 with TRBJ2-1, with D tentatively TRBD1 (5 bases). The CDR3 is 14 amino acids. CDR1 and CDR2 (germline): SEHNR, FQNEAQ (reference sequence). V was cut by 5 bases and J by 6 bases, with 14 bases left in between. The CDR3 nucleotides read TGTGCCAGCAGCCTCGGACAAGCGAGCAATGAGCAGTTCTTC. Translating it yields CASSLGQASNEQFF.

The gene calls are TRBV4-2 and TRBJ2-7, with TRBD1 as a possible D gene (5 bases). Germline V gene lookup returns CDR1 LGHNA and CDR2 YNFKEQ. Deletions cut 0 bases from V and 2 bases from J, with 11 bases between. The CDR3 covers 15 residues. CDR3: CASSQEFRQTYEQYF. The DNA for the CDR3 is TGTGCCAGCAGCCAAGAATTTAGACAGACCTACGAGCAGTACTTC.

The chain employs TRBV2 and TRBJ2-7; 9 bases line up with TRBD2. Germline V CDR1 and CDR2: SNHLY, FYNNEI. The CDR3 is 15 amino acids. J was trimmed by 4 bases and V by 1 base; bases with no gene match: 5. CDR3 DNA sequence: TGTGCCAGCAGTGAAGTGGCGGGAGGGAGATACGAGCAGTACTTC. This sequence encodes CASSEVAGGRYEQYF. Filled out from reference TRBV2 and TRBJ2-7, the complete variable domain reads EPEVTQTPSHQVTQMGQEVILRCVPISNHLYFYWYRQILGQKVEFLVSFYNNEISEKSEIFDDQFSVERPDGSNFTLKIRSTKLEDSAMYFCASSEVAGGRYEQYFGPGTRLTVT.

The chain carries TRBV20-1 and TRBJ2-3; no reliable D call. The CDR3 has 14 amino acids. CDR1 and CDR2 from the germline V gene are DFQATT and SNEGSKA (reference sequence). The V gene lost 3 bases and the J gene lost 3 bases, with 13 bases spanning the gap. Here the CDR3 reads CSASVLVVTDTQYF. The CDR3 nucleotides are TGCAGTGCTAGTGTGTTGGTCGTAACAGATACGCAGTATTTT.

The CDR3 loop reads CASSGSGDEPLHF. The CDR3 bases are TGTGCCAGCAGTGGGTCCGGAGACGAACCCCTCCACTTT. This chain links TRBV2 with TRBJ1-6, with D uncertain. The germline V gene has CDR1 SNHLY and CDR2 FYNNEI. The ends were cut back, 4 bases at V and 12 bases at J, with 13 bases in the middle. The CDR3 spans 13 residues. Supplemented by reference TRBV2 and TRBJ1-6, the full variable domain reads EPEVTQTPSHQVTQMGQEVILRCVPISNHLYFYWYRQILGQKVEFLVSFYNNEISEKSEIFDDQFSVERPDGSNFTLKIRSTKLEDSAMYFCASSGSGDEPLHFGNGTRLTVT.